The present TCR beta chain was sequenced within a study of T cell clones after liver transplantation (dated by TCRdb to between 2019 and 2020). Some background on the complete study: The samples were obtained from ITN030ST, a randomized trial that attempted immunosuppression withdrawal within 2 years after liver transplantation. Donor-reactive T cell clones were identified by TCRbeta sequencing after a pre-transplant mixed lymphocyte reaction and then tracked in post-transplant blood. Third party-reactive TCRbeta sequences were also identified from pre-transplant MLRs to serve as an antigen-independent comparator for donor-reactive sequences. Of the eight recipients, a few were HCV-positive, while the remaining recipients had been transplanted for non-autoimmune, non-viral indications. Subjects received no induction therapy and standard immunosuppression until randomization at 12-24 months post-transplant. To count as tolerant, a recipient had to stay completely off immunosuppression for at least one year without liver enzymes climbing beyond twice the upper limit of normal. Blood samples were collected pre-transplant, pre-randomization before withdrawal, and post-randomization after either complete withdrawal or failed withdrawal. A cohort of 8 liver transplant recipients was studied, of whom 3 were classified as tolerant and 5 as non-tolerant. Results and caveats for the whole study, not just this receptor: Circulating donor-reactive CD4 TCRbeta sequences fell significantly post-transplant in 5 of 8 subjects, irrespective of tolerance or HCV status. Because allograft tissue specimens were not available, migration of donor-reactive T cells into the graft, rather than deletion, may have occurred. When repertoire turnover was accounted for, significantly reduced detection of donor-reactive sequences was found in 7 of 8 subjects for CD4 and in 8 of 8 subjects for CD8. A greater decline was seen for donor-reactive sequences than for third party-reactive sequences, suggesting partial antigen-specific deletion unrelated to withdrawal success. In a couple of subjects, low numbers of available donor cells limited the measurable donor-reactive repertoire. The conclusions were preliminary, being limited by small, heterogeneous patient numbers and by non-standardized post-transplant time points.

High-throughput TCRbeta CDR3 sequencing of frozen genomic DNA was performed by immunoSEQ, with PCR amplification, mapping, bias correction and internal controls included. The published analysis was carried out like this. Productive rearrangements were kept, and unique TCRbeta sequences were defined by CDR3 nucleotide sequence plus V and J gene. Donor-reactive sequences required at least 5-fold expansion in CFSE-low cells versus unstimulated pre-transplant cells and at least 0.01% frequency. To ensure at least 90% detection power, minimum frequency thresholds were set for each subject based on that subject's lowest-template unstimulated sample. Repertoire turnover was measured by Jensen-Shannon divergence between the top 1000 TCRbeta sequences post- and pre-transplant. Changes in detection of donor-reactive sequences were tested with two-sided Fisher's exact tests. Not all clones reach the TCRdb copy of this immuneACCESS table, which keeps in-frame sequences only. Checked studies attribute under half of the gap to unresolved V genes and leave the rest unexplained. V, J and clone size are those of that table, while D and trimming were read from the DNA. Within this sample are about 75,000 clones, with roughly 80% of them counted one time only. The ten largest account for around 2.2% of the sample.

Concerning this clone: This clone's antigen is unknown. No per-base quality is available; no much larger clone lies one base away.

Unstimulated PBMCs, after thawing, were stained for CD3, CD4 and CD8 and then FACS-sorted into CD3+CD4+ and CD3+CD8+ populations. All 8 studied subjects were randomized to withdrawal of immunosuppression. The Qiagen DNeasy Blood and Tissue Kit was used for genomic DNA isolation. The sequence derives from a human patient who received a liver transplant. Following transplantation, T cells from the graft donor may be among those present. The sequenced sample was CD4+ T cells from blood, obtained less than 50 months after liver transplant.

This receptor has the CDR3 CASTPSVANYGYTF. The bases are TGTGCCAGTACTCCATCGGTAGCTAACTATGGCTACACCTTC. Recombination joined TRBV19 with TRBJ1-2, with the identity of the D gene unclear. CDR1 and CDR2, looked up from the germline V gene (reference sequence), are LNHDA and SQIVND. Spanning cysteine to phenylalanine, the CDR3 consists of 14 amino acids. CDR3 DNA is the only sequence kept; it has 42 bases, read in frame from the first base. V is pared back by 7 bases and J by 0 bases, with 12 bases lying between the germline termini.